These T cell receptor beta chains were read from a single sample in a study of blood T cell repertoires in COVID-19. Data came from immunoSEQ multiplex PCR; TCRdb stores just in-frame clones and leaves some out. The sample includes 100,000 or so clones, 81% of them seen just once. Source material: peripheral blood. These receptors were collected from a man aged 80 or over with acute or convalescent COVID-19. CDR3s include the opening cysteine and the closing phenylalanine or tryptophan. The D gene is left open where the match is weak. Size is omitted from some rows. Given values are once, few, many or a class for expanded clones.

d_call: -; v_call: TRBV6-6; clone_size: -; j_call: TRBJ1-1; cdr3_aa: CASSYSPGHLNTEAFF; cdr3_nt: TGTGCCAGCAGTTACTCCCCGGGACACCTGAACACTGAAGCTTTCTTT
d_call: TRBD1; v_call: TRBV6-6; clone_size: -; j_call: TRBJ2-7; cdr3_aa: CASSLLTGFEQYF; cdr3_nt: TGTGCCAGCAGTCTACTGACAGGGTTCGAGCAGTACTTC
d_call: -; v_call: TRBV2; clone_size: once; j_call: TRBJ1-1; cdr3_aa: CASSERPSAEAFF; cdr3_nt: TGTGCCAGCAGTGAGCGGCCGTCCGCTGAAGCTTTCTTT
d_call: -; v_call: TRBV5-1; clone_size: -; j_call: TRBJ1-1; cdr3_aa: CASSSATGASEAFF; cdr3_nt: TGCGCCAGCAGCTCTGCGACAGGAGCTTCTGAAGCTTTCTTT
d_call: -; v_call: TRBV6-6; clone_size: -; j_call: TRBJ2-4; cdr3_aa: CASDYQGAKNIQYF; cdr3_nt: TGTGCCAGCGATTACCAGGGGGCCAAAAACATTCAGTACTTC
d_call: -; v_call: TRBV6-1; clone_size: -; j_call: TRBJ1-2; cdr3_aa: CASSDPGRGHYGYTF; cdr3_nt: TGTGCCAGCAGTGATCCGGGCAGGGGCCACTATGGCTACACCTTC
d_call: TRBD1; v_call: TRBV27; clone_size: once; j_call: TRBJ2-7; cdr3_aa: CASNPQGAYEQYF; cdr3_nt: TGTGCCAGCAATCCTCAGGGGGCGTACGAGCAGTACTTC
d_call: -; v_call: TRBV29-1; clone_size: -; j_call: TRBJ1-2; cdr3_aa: CSVEDRRRGNYGYTF; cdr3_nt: TGCAGCGTTGAAGATCGCAGGCGGGGCAACTATGGCTACACCTTC
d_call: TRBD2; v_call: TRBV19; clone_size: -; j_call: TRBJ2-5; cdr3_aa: CASSKLAVQETQYF; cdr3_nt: TGTGCCAGTAGTAAACTAGCGGTGCAAGAGACCCAGTACTTC
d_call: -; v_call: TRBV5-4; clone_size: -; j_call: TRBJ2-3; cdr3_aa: CASSLDRGTDTQYF; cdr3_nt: TGTGCCAGCAGCCTGGACAGAGGCACAGATACGCAGTATTTT
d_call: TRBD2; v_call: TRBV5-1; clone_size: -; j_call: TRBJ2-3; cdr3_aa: CASSFLSGRGDTQYF; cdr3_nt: TGCGCCAGCAGCTTTCTTAGCGGGAGAGGGGATACGCAGTATTTT
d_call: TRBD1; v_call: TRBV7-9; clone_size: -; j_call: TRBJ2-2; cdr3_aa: CASSSWTGKITGELFF; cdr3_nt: TGTGCCAGCAGCTCTTGGACAGGGAAAATTACCGGGGAGCTGTTTTTT
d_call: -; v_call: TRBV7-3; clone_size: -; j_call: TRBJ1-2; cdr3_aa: CASSLAGNYGYTF; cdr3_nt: TGTGCCAGCAGCTTGGCAGGGAACTATGGCTACACCTTC
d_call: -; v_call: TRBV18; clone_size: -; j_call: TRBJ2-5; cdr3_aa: CASSLPGGETQYF; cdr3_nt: TGTGCCAGCTCACTCCCAGGGGGGGAGACCCAGTACTTC
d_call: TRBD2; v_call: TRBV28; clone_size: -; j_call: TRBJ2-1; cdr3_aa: CASSTLRLAGNYNEQFF; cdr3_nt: TGTGCCAGCAGTACCCTTAGACTAGCGGGAAACTACAATGAGCAGTTCTTC
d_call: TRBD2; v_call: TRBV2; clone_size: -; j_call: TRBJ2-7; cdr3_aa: CASSMGLAGGHEQYF; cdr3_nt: TGTGCCAGCAGTATGGGACTAGCGGGAGGTCACGAGCAGTACTTC
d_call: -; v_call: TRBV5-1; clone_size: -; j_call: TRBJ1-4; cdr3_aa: CASSDQGSEKLFF; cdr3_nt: TGCGCCAGCAGCGACCAGGGTAGTGAAAAACTGTTTTTT
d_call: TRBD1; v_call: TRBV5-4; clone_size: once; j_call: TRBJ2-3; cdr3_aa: CASSEDREGDTQYF; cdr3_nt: TGTGCCAGCAGCGAAGACAGGGAAGGAGATACGCAGTATTTT
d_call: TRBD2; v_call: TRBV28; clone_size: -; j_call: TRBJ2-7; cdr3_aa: CASSLITSGSFYEQYF; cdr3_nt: TGTGCCAGCAGTTTAATTACTAGCGGGAGTTTTTACGAGCAGTACTTC
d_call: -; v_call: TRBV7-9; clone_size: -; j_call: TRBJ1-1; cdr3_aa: CASSLVGGGDTEAFF; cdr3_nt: TGTGCCAGCAGCTTAGTGGGCGGGGGCGACACTGAAGCTTTCTTT
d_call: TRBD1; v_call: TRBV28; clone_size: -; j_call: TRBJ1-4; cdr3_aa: CASSTAGTGDEKLFF; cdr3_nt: TGTGCCAGCAGTACCGCCGGGACAGGGGACGAAAAACTGTTTTTT
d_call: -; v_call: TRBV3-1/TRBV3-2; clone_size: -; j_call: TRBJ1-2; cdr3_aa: CASSHTTTSYVYGYTF; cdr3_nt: TGTGCCAGCAGCCATACCACAACCTCTTATGTATATGGCTACACCTTC
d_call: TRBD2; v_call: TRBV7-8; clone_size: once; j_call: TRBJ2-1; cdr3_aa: CASSTPITSGGPYNEQFF; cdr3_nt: TGTGCCAGCAGCACCCCTATCACTAGCGGGGGGCCCTACAATGAGCAGTTCTTC
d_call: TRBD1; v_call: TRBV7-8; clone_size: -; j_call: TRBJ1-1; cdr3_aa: CASSLNDRGLGNTEAFF; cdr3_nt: TGTGCCAGCAGCCTGAACGACAGGGGGCTAGGGAACACTGAAGCTTTCTTT
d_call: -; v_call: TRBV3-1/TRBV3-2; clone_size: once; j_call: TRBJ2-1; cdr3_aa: CASSPAIAGQEQFF; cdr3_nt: TGTGCCAGCAGCCCCGCCATCGCGGGACAGGAGCAGTTCTTC
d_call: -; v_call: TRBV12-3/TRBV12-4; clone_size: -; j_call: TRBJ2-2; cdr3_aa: CASSFRGELFF; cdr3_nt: TGTGCCAGCAGTTTCCGCGGGGAGCTGTTTTTT